Listed below are T cell receptor beta chains from one sample, sequenced in a study of T cell repertoires in cytomegalovirus infection. TCRdb used MiXCR to reprocess the reads, holding one entry per CDR3 protein. The table lists about 830,000 distinct CDR3 sequences, about 33% of them singletons. The antigens for these receptors are not known. Specimen: cultured CD8+ T cells from PBMCs, collected from culture after CMV antigen stimulation. These receptors originate from a human donor in good health (CMV status not recorded). Some clones in this sample may be carry-over from other donors' samples. The CDR3 runs from the conserved cysteine through the conserved F or W. Each record gives: V gene, D gene, J gene, clone size, CDR3 protein, CDR3 DNA. The D gene is left open where the match is weak. The size entry is marked missing in some rows and otherwise reads once, few, many or a size class.

TRBV6-5	TRBD1	TRBJ1-4	few	CASRHALGQGATNEKLFF	TGTGCCAGCAGACATGCCCTGGGACAGGGAGCAACTAATGAAAAACTGTTTTTT
TRBV5-1	-	TRBJ2-5	-	CASSGPRGAQETQYF	TGCGCCAGCAGCGGGCCTCGGGGGGCGCAGGAGACCCAGTACTTC
TRBV2	-	TRBJ1-1	-	CASLEPRAFF	TGTGCCAGCTTAGAACCCCGAGCTTTCTTT
TRBV19	TRBD1	TRBJ1-5	few	CASSWMGQNSNQPQHF	TGTGCCAGTAGCTGGATGGGACAGAATAGCAATCAGCCCCAGCATTTT
TRBV20-1	TRBD1	TRBJ1-1	few	CSARDRGQGIPEAFF	TGCAGTGCTAGAGATCGGGGACAGGGAATTCCTGAAGCTTTCTTT
TRBV7-6	-	TRBJ1-1	-	CASSGFLGQNTEAFF	TGTGCCAGCAGCGGTTTTCTGGGCCAGAACACTGAAGCTTTCTTT
TRBV19	-	TRBJ2-1	-	CATGGFFNEQFF	TGTGCCACTGGGGGGTTTTTCAATGAGCAGTTCTTC
TRBV5-1	-	TRBJ2-1	-	CASSLEAGTSRNEQFF	TGCGCCAGCAGCTTGGAAGCGGGTACGAGTCGCAATGAGCAGTTCTTC
TRBV10-3	-	TRBJ2-1	-	CAISESRTYGQFF	TGTGCCATCAGTGAGTCGAGGACCTACGGGCAGTTCTTC
TRBV5-6	TRBD1	TRBJ1-3	-	CASSLPTGVSGNTIYF	TGTGCCAGCAGCCTCCCGACAGGGGTCTCTGGAAACACCATATATTTT
TRBV12-3/TRBV12-4	TRBD1	TRBJ2-2	many	CASSTDRPSKPGRTGELFF	TGTGCCAGCAGTACGGACAGGCCGAGCAAGCCGGGTCGCACCGGGGAGCTGTTTTTT
TRBV19	-	TRBJ2-7	-	CASSFTDSYEQYF	TGTGCCAGTAGTTTCACCGACAGCTACGAGCAGTACTTC
TRBV9	TRBD1	TRBJ1-1	few	CASSVEQGPTEAFF	TGTGCCAGCAGCGTAGAACAGGGGCCGACTGAAGCTTTCTTT
TRBV7-8	-	TRBJ1-1	-	CASSFGGDKITEAFF	TGTGCCAGCAGCTTTGGAGGGGACAAAATCACTGAAGCTTTCTTT
TRBV5-4	-	TRBJ2-2	few	CASSGGTMNTGELFF	TGTGCCAGCAGCGGTGGGACGATGAACACCGGGGAGCTGTTTTTT
TRBV12-3/TRBV12-4	-	TRBJ1-1	-	CASSFGFRGIEAFF	TGTGCCAGCAGTTTTGGTTTTCGGGGTATTGAAGCTTTCTTT
TRBV7-9	TRBD1	TRBJ1-3	-	CASSFPRGQVDGNTIYF	TGTGCCAGCAGCTTCCCCCGAGGACAGGTCGACGGAAACACCATATATTTT
TRBV5-3	TRBD1	TRBJ2-3	few	CASSIWTGGSTLTDTQYF	TGTGCCAGCAGCATCTGGACAGGCGGGTCCACTCTCACAGATACGCAGTATTTT
TRBV28	TRBD2	TRBJ2-3	few	CASSLSLAGGPETDTQYF	TGTGCCAGCAGTTTATCTCTAGCGGGGGGGCCGGAAACAGATACGCAGTATTTT
TRBV27	-	TRBJ1-5	few	CASSLSWAGGKPQHF	TGTGCCAGCAGTTTATCGTGGGCAGGTGGTAAGCCCCAGCATTTT
TRBV27	TRBD1	TRBJ1-1	-	CASMTGSLTEAFF	TGTGCCAGCATGACAGGGTCCCTTACTGAAGCTTTCTTT
TRBV7-6	-	TRBJ1-2	-	CASSPPDRHYGYTF	TGTGCCAGCAGCCCACCGGACAGACACTATGGCTACACCTTC